The following is a T cell receptor beta chain sequence with its context. Its target antigen remains unknown. No base quality values were provided; no much bigger clone lies one nucleotide off. Explained via the paper, the time point label denotes: baseline before first vaccination. Vaccinee samples were obtained from the UK trials COV001 and COV002, which included a single-blind randomized controlled phase 2/3 trial of AZD1222 (ChAdOx1 nCoV-19) in healthy adults. For TCRbeta chain sequencing, PBMC samples were collected from trial participants at day 0 and at day 28 after the second dose. The CDR1 and CDR2 encoded by the germline V gene are SGHRS and YFSETQ. The CDR3 numbers 15 residues from cysteine through phenylalanine. The entry retains the CDR3 DNA only, 45 bases that are in frame from base 1. V and J lose 0 bases and 1 base, and a span of 10 bases separates them. The CDR3 regions of human TCRbeta chains were subjected to immunosequencing. As for how the authors treated the data: TCRs in the repertoires were matched against a reference library of SARS-CoV-2-specific TCRs that had been generated with the MIRA antigen-specificity platform. Breadth meant the fraction of unique TCRs that were SARS-CoV-2-associated, whereas depth meant the fraction of total T cells that were SARS-CoV-2-associated. Using the MIRA data, each spike-specific TCR was assigned both to the spike region to which the TCR was reactive and to a CD4 or CD8 class. Log10-transformed breadth and depth values were compared by one-way ANOVA with Sidak's multiple comparisons tests. Drawn from immuneACCESS, this table holds only the in-frame rearrangements with V and J called that TCRdb kept. Clones are partly lost; checked studies trace under half to an unresolved V gene and leave the rest unexplained. Clone size and V and J calls were adopted from that table, with D and trimming inferred from the DNA. The sample table records 150,000 or so clones; about 88% of these occur just once. The ten largest clones represent about 19% of the sample.

These data belong to a study of T cell responses to AZD1222 COVID-19 vaccine (dated by TCRdb to 2020 to 2023). With respect to the entire study: AZD1222 recipients given second doses at about 4 weeks or at about 12 weeks were pooled, since spike-specific TCR depth and breadth were not found to differ between the two schedules. A total of 233 trial participants underwent TCR sequencing, of whom about 200 had received two doses of AZD1222 and roughly 26 had received two doses of the MenACWY control vaccine. Trial participants were enrolled by age into 18-55, 56-69 and 70-plus year subgroups, with 148, 28 and 57 TCR-sequenced participants respectively. Broader findings and caveats from the paper: Because no samples from the day 14 peak response were available, repertoires could be characterized only after the peak T cell response. Participants were mostly white British and included more females than males, and it was suggested by the authors that clonal diversity may have been underestimated. Epitopes outside the regions mutated in the B.1.351 and B.1.1.7 variants were reportedly recognized by nearly half of the unique spike-specific TCRs. The 56-69-year group was small, and its depth increase did not reach significance, likely because of low power. A significant rise in spike-specific TCR breadth and depth was observed after two AZD1222 doses relative to day 0 and relative to MenACWY recipients. The vaccine-associated CD4 TCRs covered the entire spike protein, and the dominant responses fell in regions 160-218 and 743-854. Only six or seven AZD1222 recipients were SARS-CoV-2 seropositive at baseline, limiting conclusions about previously exposed vaccinees.

This receptor chain uses TRBV5-1 and TRBJ1-1, with the D segment identity uncertain. This sequence was found in an adult in good health. Sequencing used peripheral blood, obtained on day 0 of AZD1222 vaccination. The sequenced DNA: TGCGCCAGCAGCTTGGGGCCGGGCCAGAACACTGAAGCTTTCTTT. Its translation reads: CASSLGPGQNTEAFF. When the CDR3 is completed using the reference TRBV5-1 and TRBJ1-1 genes on either side, the full variable domain is KAGVTQTPRYLIKTRGQQVTLSCSPISGHRSVSWYQQTPGQGLQFLFEYFSETQRNKGNFPGRFSGRQFSNSRSEMNVSTLELGDSALYLCASSLGPGQNTEAFFGQGTRLTVV.